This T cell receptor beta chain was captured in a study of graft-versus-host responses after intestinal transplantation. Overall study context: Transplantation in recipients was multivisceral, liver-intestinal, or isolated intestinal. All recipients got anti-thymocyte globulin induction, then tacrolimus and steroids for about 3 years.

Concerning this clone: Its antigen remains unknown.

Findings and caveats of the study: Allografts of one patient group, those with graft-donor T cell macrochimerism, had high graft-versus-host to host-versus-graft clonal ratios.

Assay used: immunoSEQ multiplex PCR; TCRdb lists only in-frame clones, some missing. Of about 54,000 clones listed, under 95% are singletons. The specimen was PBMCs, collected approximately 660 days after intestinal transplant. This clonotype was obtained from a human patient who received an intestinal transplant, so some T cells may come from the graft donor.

In DNA form, the CDR3 reads TGTGCCAGTACCATCAGGACTGAAGCTTTCTTT. This gives the protein CASTIRTEAFF. The chain has TRBV19 and TRBJ1-1, with D hard to call. This CDR3 region has 11 residues. Trimming left V 7 bases short and J 5 bases short, with 8 bases between. Germline lookup yields CDR1 LNHDA and CDR2 SQIVND (reference sequence).